These T cell receptor beta chains were read from a single sample in a study of T cells after yellow fever vaccination. MiXCR, run by TCRdb on the 5' RACE reads, gives a single entry per CDR3 protein. This sample has 300,000 or so distinct CDR3 sequences; approximately 12% occur once, and the top ten carry 0.4% to 0.65%. Sample: CD4+ T cells sorted from PBMCs, taken 45 days after the yellow fever booster vaccination. These receptor sequences come from a man in his thirties or forties who received the YFV17D yellow fever vaccine. CDR3s include the opening cysteine and the closing phenylalanine or tryptophan. D genes are given only for firm matches. Where a row states a size, it is once, few, many or the class of an expanded clone; other rows omit it.

j_call clone_size d_call v_call cdr3_aa cdr3_nt
TRBJ2-5 few NA TRBV10-2 CASNSPERETQYF TGCGCCAGCAATTCACCGGAGAGAGAGACCCAGTACTTC
TRBJ2-6 NA NA TRBV29-1 CSVEGGANVLTF TGCAGCGTTGAAGGGGGGGCCAACGTCCTGACTTTC
TRBJ2-3 few NA TRBV11-3 CASSLGFRGPTDTQYF TGTGCCAGCAGCTTAGGGTTCAGGGGACCCACAGATACGCAGTATTTT
TRBJ2-7 NA NA TRBV15 CATSREGGNSYEQYF TGTGCCACCAGCAGAGAGGGGGGTAACTCCTACGAGCAGTACTTC
TRBJ2-1 few TRBD1 TRBV27 CASGMPGGFGEQFF TGTGCCAGCGGGATGCCAGGGGGCTTCGGTGAGCAGTTCTTC
TRBJ2-7 few NA TRBV4-3 CASSSRVAYDEQYF TGCGCCAGCAGCTCCAGGGTAGCCTACGACGAGCAGTACTTC
TRBJ2-1 few TRBD2 TRBV18 CASSPLSGAYNEQFF TGTGCCAGCTCACCACTTAGCGGGGCCTACAATGAGCAGTTCTTC
TRBJ2-1 few TRBD2 TRBV12-3/TRBV12-4 CASSFTSGSGNEQFF TGTGCCAGCAGTTTTACTAGCGGGAGCGGTAATGAGCAGTTCTTC
TRBJ2-1 NA NA TRBV29-1 CSVVPGTTYNEQFF TGCAGCGTTGTCCCCGGGACGACCTACAATGAGCAGTTCTTC
TRBJ1-1 NA NA TRBV12-3/TRBV12-4 CASSPDGPTEAFF TGTGCCAGCAGCCCCGACGGACCCACTGAAGCTTTCTTT
TRBJ2-7 many TRBD2 TRBV20-1 CRAGGGVAEQYF TGCAGGGCGGGGGGGGGAGTGGCCGAGCAGTACTTC
TRBJ2-1 few TRBD2 TRBV4-3 CASSQGTSGSMFNEQFF TGCGCCAGCAGCCAGGGCACTAGCGGGAGCATGTTTAATGAGCAGTTCTTC
TRBJ1-1 few NA TRBV10-1 CASSDRRGATEAFF TGCGCCAGCAGTGATCGGAGAGGGGCCACTGAAGCTTTCTTT
TRBJ1-1 NA NA TRBV29-1 CSVKQRLGVNTEAFF TGCAGCGTAAAACAAAGGTTAGGGGTGAACACTGAAGCTTTCTTT
TRBJ2-7 NA TRBD2 TRBV6-1 CASSISSGSLVYEQYF TGTGCCAGCAGTATTTCTAGCGGATCCCTAGTATACGAGCAGTACTTC
TRBJ2-7 NA TRBD1 TRBV29-1 CSASEGGQGNSEQYF TGCAGCGCTTCCGAGGGAGGACAGGGGAACAGCGAGCAGTACTTC
TRBJ1-5 few NA TRBV12-3/TRBV12-4 CASTARGGVYEPQHF TGTGCCAGCACGGCCCGAGGGGGGGTGTACGAGCCCCAGCATTTT
TRBJ2-6 few NA TRBV5-1 CASSLEGGANVLTF TGCGCCAGCAGCTTGGAGGGTGGGGCCAACGTCCTGACTTTC
TRBJ2-3 few NA TRBV20-1 CSAEGVGDTQYF TGCAGTGCCGAGGGGGTGGGGGATACGCAGTATTTT
TRBJ2-2 NA NA TRBV27 CASTRARNTGELFF TGTGCCAGCACCCGGGCGAGGAACACCGGGGAGCTGTTTTTT
TRBJ2-2 few NA TRBV7-6 CASSPEGRITGELFF TGTGCCAGCAGCCCGGAAGGCAGGATCACCGGGGAGCTGTTTTTT
TRBJ1-5 NA NA TRBV6-1 CASRGSGGQPQHF TGTGCCAGCAGAGGGTCGGGGGGTCAGCCCCAGCATTTT